The 8 T cell receptor beta chains reported below all come from one sample, sequenced in a study of blood T cell repertoires in COVID-19. Profiled with immunoSEQ multiplex PCR; TCRdb holds only in-frame clones, not every one. The repertoire includes 190,000 or so clones, around 89% of them detected once, and less than 1.5% sits in the top ten. The material sequenced was PBMCs or T cells enriched from blood (not recorded which). These receptors came from a man younger than 45 who had recovered from COVID-19.

The V gene is TRBV2, the J gene TRBJ2-3; 8 nucleotides line up with TRBD2. This CDR3 contains 15 residues. CDR1 and CDR2 (germline): SNHLY, FYNNEI. The ends lost 2 bases at V and 4 bases at J; junction bases unmatched: 5. The CDR3 here is CASSERTSPADTQYF. CDR3 bases: TGTGCCAGCAGTGAACGGACTAGCCCGGCAGATACGCAGTATTTT.

This rearrangement joins TRBV6-5 to TRBJ1-2; 9 bases align to TRBD1. This CDR3 spans 15 amino acids. Unmatched junction bases numbered 7, after V lost 5 bases and J lost 3 bases. Germline values: CDR1 MNHEY, CDR2 SVGAGI. The CDR3 DNA sequence: TGTGCCAGCAGTCCCAGCGACAGGGGGGACTATGGCTACACCTTC. Its translation: CASSPSDRGDYGYTF.

The chain recombines TRBV28 with TRBJ2-1; D not certain. The germline V and J ends were trimmed by 3 bases and 7 bases, with 7 bases remaining between them. The CDR3 runs to 12 residues. Germline V gene data show CDR1 as MDHEN and CDR2 as SYDVKM. The CDR3 DNA is TGTGCCAGCAGTTTCCGCCGGAATGAGCAGTTCTTC. It translates to CASSFRRNEQFF.

The genes are TRBV5-6 and TRBJ1-4; 12 bases are a match to TRBD1. The CDR3 is 15 residues long. Germline V gives CDR1 SGHDT, CDR2 YYEEEE. The V gene end was trimmed by 3 bases and the J gene end by 7 bases; junction bases not matched to a gene: 4. This CDR3 is CASSWGQGAGEKLFF. The CDR3 DNA reads as TGTGCCAGCAGCTGGGGACAGGGGGCTGGTGAAAAACTGTTTTTT. Together with reference TRBV5-6 and TRBJ1-4, the CDR3 gives the full variable domain: DAGVTQSPTHLIKTRGQQVTLRCSPKSGHDTVSWYQQALGQGPQFIFQYYEEEERQRGNFPDRFSGHQFPNYSSELNVNALLLGDSALYLCASSWGQGAGEKLFFGSGTQLSVL.

The chain joins TRBV30 to TRBJ2-3; the D gene is possibly TRBD2 (5 bases). The CDR3 consists of 13 residues. V lost 3 bases and J 1 base, leaving 8 bases between the germline ends. Germline CDR1 GTSNPN, CDR2 SVGIG (reference sequence). DNA for the CDR3: TGTGCCTGGAGCGGAGGACGCACAGATACGCAGTATTTT. Protein product: CAWSGGRTDTQYF. Complete variable domain (other parts from reference TRBV30 and TRBJ2-3): SQTIHQWPATLVQPVGSPLSLECTVEGTSNPNLYWYRQAAGRGLQLLFYSVGIGQISSEVPQNLSASRPQDRQFILSSKKLLLSDSGFYLCAWSGGRTDTQYFGPGTRLTVL.

The genes are TRBV10-1 and TRBJ2-1; possibly TRBD2 for D (5 bases). This CDR3 region has 16 residues. CDR1 and CDR2 from the germline V gene are WNHNN and SYGVQD (reference sequence). V was shortened by 0 bases and J by 4 bases, with 13 bases between the two germline ends. The CDR3 region is CASSESSRVPYNEQFF. In DNA, the CDR3 is TGCGCCAGCAGTGAGTCTTCGCGGGTTCCATACAATGAGCAGTTCTTC.

This clone was detected once. The chain couples TRBV25-1 to TRBJ1-6; 8 nucleotides align to TRBD1. The CDR3 is made up of 16 amino acids. The trim removed 3 bases at V and 5 bases at J, leaving 6 bases unmatched. The germline gives CDR1 MGHDK, CDR2 SYGVNS. The CDR3 spells CASSDLDRAHNSPLHF. As DNA, the CDR3 is TGTGCCAGCAGTGACCTGGACAGGGCGCATAATTCACCCCTCCACTTT.

The CDR3 nucleotides are TGTGCCAGCAGCGGAAGCCCCACCTACCTGGGGGGGACTGAAGCTTTCTTT. It specifies CASSGSPTYLGGTEAFF. This chain links TRBV7-9 with TRBJ1-1; D is possibly TRBD1 (5 bases). Trimming cost V 5 bases and J 5 bases, with 24 bases left between them. The CDR3 extends over 17 amino acids. Germline V gives CDR1 SEHNR, CDR2 FQNEAQ (reference sequence).